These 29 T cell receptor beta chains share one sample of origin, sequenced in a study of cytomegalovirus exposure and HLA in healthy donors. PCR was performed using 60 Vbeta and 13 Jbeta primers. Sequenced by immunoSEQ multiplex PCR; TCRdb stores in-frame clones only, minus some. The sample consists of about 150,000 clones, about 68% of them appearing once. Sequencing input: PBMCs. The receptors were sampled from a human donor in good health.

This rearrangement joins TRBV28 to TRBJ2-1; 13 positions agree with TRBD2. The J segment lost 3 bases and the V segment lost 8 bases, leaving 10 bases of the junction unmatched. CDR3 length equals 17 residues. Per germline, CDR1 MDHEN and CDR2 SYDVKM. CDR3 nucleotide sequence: TGTGCCAGCGTCGGGACTAGCGGGATAAAGGGCTACAATGAGCAGTTCTTC. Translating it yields CASVGTSGIKGYNEQFF.

The CDR3 coding sequence is TGTGCCAGCAGCGTACAATTGGGGACAGCGAGGACCGATAGCTCCTACAATGAGCAGTTCTTC. Translated, it gives CASSVQLGTARTDSSYNEQFF. The rearrangement uses TRBV9 and TRBJ2-1; 7 bases align to TRBD1. V shed 1 base, J shed 0 bases, and the junction held 19 bases outside the gene matches. There are 21 residues in the CDR3. CDR1 is SGDLS and CDR2 is YYNGEE in the germline V gene.

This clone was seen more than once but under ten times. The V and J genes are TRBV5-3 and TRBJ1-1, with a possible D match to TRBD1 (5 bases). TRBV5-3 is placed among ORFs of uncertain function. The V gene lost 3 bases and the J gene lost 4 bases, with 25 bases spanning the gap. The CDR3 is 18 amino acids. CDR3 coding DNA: TGTGCCAGAAGCTGGGCTGGGGGGGACCGACTTGAGGGCACTGAAGCTTTCTTT. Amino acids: CARSWAGGDRLEGTEAFF.

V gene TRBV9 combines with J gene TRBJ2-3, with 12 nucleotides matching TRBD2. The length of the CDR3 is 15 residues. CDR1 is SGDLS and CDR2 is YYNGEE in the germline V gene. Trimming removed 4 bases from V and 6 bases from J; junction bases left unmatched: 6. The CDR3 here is CASSSPSGRADTQYF. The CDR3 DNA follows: TGTGCCAGCAGCTCTCCTAGCGGGAGGGCTGATACGCAGTATTTT.

Here the CDR3 DNA reads TGTGCCAGCAGCGCGGGCGGGACCGGGGGCGGGAGGGCCTACGAGCAGTACTTC. This encodes CASSAGGTGGGRAYEQYF. The chain uses TRBV9 and TRBJ2-7, with 9 bases fitting TRBD2. Germline trimming cut 3 bases from V and 2 bases from J; bases unmatched to any gene: 15. From germline, CDR1 is SGDLS and CDR2 YYNGEE. The CDR3 extends over 18 amino acids.

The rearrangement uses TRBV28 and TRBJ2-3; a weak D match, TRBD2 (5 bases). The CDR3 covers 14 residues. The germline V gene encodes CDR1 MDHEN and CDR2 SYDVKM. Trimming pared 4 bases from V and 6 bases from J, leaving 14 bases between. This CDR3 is CASSSPGNRDTQYF. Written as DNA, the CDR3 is TGTGCCAGCAGTTCGCCGGGGAACCGGGATACGCAGTATTTT.

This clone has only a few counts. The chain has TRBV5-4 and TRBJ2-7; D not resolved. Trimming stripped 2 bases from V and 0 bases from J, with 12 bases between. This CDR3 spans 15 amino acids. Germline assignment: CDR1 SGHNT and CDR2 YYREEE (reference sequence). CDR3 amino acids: CASSLTPQNSYEQYF. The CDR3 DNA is TGTGCCAGCAGCTTAACTCCACAGAACTCCTACGAGCAGTACTTC.

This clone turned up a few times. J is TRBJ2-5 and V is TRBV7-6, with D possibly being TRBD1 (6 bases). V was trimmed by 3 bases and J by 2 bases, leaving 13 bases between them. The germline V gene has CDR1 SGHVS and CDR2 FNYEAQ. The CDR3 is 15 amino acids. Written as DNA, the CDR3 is TGTGCCAGCAGCTTTGACCAGACAGGACAAGAGACCCAGTACTTC. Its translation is CASSFDQTGQETQYF.

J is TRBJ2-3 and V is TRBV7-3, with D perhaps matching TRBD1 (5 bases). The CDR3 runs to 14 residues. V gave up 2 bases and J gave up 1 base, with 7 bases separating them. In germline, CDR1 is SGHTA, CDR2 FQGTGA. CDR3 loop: CASSLDRRTDTQYF. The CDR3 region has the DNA TGTGCCAGCAGCTTAGACAGACGCACAGATACGCAGTATTTT.

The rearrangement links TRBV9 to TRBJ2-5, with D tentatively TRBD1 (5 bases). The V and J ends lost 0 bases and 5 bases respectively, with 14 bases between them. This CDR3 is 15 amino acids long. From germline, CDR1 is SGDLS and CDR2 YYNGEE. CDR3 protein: CASSVDPGSPETQYF. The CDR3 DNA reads TGTGCCAGCAGCGTAGACCCAGGGTCTCCGGAGACCCAGTACTTC.

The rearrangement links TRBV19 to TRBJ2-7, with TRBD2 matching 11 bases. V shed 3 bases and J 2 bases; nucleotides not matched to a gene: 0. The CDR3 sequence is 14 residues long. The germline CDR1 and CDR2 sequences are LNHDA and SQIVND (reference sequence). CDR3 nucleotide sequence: TGTGCCAGTAGTATTAGCGGGAGGGCCTACGAGCAGTACTTC. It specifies CASSISGRAYEQYF.

CDR3 amino acids: CASSSRWYEQYF. The CDR3 DNA reads TGTGCCAGCAGTTCCCGGTGGTACGAGCAGTACTTC. This rearrangement joins TRBV6-6 to TRBJ2-7; D unclear. The germline gives CDR1 MNHNY, CDR2 SVGAGI (reference sequence). The ends were cut back, 4 bases at V and 4 bases at J, with 8 bases in the middle. The CDR3 consists of 12 residues.

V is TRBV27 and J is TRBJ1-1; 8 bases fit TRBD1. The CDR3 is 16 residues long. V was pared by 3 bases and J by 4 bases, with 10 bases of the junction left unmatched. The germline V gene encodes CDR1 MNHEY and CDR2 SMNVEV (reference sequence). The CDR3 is CASSFWSAGGGTEAFF. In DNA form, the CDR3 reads TGTGCCAGCAGTTTCTGGTCGGCAGGGGGCGGCACTGAAGCTTTCTTT.

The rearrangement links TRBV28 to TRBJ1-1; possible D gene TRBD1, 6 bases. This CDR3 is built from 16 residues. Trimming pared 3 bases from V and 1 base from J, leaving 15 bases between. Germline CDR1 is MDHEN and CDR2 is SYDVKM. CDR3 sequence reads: CASSFPAGTPNTEAFF. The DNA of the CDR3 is TGTGCCAGCAGTTTCCCCGCCGGGACACCGAACACTGAAGCTTTCTTT.

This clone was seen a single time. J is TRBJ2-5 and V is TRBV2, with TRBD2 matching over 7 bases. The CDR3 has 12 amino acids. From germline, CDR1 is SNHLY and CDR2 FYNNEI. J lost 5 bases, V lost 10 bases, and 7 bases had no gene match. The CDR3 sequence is CATAWGGETQYF. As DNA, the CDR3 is TGTGCCACCGCGTGGGGAGGGGAGACCCAGTACTTC.

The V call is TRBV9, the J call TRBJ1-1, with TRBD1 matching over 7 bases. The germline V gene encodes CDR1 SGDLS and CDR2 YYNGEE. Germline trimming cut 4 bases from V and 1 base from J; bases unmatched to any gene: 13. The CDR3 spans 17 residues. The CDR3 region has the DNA TGTGCCAGCAGCCCTCTGACAGGGTTAGGACCGAACACTGAAGCTTTCTTT. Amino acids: CASSPLTGLGPNTEAFF.

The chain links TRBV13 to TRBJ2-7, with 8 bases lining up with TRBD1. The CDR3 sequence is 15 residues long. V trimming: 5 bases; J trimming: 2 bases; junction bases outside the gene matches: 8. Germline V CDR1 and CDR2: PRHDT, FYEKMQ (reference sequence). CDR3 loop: CASSPRQGFAYEQYF. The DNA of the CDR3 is TGTGCCAGCAGCCCAAGACAGGGGTTCGCCTACGAGCAGTACTTC. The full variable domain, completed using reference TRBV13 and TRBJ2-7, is AAGVIQSPRHLIKEKRETATLKCYPIPRHDTVYWYQQGPGQDPQFLISFYEKMQSDKGSIPDRFSAQQFSDYHSELNMSSLELGDSALYFCASSPRQGFAYEQYFGPGTRLTVT.

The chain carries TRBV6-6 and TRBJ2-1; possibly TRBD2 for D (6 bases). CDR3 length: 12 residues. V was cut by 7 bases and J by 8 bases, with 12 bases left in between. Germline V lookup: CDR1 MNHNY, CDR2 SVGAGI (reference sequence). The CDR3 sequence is CASISGRDEQFF. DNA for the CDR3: TGTGCCAGCATATCCGGGAGAGATGAGCAGTTCTTC.

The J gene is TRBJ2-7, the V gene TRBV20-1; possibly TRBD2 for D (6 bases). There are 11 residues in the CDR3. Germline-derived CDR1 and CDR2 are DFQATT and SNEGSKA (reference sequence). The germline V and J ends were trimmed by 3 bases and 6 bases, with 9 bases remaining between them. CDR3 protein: CSASSGGEQYF. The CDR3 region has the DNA TGCAGTGCTAGTAGCGGAGGCGAGCAGTACTTC.

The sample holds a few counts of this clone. CDR3 loop: CASSSQGSGELFF. DNA for the CDR3: TGTGCCAGCAGCTCACAGGGCTCCGGGGAGCTGTTTTTT. The chain joins TRBV5-8 to TRBJ2-2, with D possibly matching TRBD1 (6 bases). The germline V and J ends were trimmed by 3 bases and 6 bases, with 9 bases remaining between them. Germline CDR1 and CDR2: SGHTS and YDEGEE. The CDR3 sequence is 13 residues long.

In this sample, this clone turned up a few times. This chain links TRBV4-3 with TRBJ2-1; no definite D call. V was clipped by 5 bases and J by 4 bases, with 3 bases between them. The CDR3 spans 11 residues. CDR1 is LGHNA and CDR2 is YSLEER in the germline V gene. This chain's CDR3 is CASSSYNEQFF. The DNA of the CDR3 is TGCGCCAGCAGCTCATACAATGAGCAGTTCTTC.

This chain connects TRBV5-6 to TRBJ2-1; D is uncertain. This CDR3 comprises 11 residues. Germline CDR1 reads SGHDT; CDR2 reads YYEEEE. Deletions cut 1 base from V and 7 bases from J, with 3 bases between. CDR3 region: CASSLQNEQFF. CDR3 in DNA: TGTGCCAGCAGCTTGCAAAATGAGCAGTTCTTC. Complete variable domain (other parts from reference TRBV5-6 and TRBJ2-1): DAGVTQSPTHLIKTRGQQVTLRCSPKSGHDTVSWYQQALGQGPQFIFQYYEEEERQRGNFPDRFSGHQFPNYSSELNVNALLLGDSALYLCASSLQNEQFFGPGTRLTVL.

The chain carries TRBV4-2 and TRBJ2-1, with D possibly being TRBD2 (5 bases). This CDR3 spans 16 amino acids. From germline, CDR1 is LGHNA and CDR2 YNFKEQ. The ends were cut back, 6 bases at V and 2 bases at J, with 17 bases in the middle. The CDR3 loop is CASSPEAAVPYNEQFF. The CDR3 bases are TGTGCCAGCAGTCCCGAAGCGGCGGTACCCTACAATGAGCAGTTCTTC.

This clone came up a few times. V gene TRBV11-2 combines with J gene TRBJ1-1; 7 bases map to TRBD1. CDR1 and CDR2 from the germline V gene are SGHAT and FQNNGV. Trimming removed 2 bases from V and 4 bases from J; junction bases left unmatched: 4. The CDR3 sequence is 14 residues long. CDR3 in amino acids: CASSLNHRGTEAFF. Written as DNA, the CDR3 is TGTGCCAGCAGCTTAAATCACAGGGGCACTGAAGCTTTCTTT.

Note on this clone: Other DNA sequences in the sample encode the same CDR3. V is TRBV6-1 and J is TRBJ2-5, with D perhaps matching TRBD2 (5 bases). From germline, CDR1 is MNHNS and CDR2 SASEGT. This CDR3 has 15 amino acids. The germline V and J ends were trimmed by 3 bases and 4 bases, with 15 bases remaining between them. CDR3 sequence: CASSEVGLAGETQYF. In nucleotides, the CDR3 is TGTGCCAGCAGTGAGGTCGGGCTAGCCGGAGAGACCCAGTACTTC.

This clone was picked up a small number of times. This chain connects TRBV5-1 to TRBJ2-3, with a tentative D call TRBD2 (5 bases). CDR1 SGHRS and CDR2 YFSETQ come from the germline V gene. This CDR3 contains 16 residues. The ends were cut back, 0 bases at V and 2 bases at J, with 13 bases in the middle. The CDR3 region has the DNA TGCGCCAGCAGCTTGGTTGGACTTGATTACACAGATACGCAGTATTTT. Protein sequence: CASSLVGLDYTDTQYF.

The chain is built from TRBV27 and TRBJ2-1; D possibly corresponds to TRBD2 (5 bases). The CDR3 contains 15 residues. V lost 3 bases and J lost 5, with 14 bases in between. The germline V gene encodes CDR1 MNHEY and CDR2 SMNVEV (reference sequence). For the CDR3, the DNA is TGTGCCAGCAGTTTGACGGAGGAGTATAACAATGAGCAGTTCTTC. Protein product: CASSLTEEYNNEQFF.

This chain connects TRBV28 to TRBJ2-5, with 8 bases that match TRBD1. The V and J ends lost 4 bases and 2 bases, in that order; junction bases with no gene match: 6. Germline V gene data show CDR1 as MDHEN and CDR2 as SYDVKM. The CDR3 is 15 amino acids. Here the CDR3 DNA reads TGTGCCAGCAGTTCACACACAGGGGGTCAAGAGACCCAGTACTTC. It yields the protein CASSSHTGGQETQYF.

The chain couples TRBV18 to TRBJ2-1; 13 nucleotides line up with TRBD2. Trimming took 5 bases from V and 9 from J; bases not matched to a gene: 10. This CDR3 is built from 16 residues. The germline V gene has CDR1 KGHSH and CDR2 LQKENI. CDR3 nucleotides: TGTGCCAGCTCATCCCGGACTAGCGGGAGAAGAGCTGAGCAGTTCTTC. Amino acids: CASSSRTSGRRAEQFF.